The rows below give T cell receptor beta chains drawn from one sample of a study of blood T cells in healthy people across ages. TCRdb recomputed calls from the 5' RACE reads with MiXCR, one row per CDR3 protein. The data show approximately 800,000 distinct CDR3 sequences, about a quarter seen once. These data also formed part of another study, on T cells of mothers and their children.

Sequencing used blood. These receptors were collected from a boy under 18 in good health. The CDR3 runs from the conserved cysteine through the conserved F or W. D genes are given only for firm matches. Clone sizes are given selectively: once, few, many, or a class where the clone is expanded.

>13|TRBJ1-3|TRBV18|-|-
TGTGCCAGCTCACCCAATTCGGGGGACACCATATATTTT
CASSPNSGDTIYF
>16|TRBJ2-1|TRBV21-1|-|-
TGTGCCAGCAGCAAGGAGTTAAGGGACAGCCTCAATGAGCAGTTCTTC
CASSKELRDSLNEQFF
>15|TRBJ1-4|TRBV19|-|-
TGTGCCAGTAGTATATCAGGCCAAAGGGCTGAAAAACTGTTTTTT
CASSISGQRAEKLFF
>13|TRBJ1-1|TRBV29-1|TRBD1|few
TGCAGCGCTGGGACAGGGGGAGGCACTGAAGCTTTCTTT
CSAGTGGGTEAFF
>12|TRBJ2-1|TRBV28|-|few
TGTGCCAGCAGTTCCAGGGTGAATGAGCAGTTCTTC
CASSSRVNEQFF
>13|TRBJ2-5|TRBV7-9|-|few
TGTGCCAGCAGCTTAGCGGACAGTCGAGCCCAGTACTTC
CASSLADSRAQYF
>15|TRBJ2-7|TRBV18|TRBD2|few
TGTGCCAGCTCACCGGGGCGGGGGGGCTACTACGAGCAGTACTTC
CASSPGRGGYYEQYF
>16|TRBJ2-6|TRBV15|TRBD1|-
TGTGCCACCAGCAGTCGACAGGGCTCTGGGGCCAACGTCCTGACTTTC
CATSSRQGSGANVLTF
>15|TRBJ1-2|TRBV27|-|-
TGTGCCAGCAGTTTATCGGTCAGCGGAGGCTATGGCTACACCTTC
CASSLSVSGGYGYTF
>11|TRBJ2-1|TRBV6-6|-|many
TGTGCCAGCAGTTACCGCGATGAGCAGTTCTTC
CASSYRDEQFF
>14|TRBJ1-1|TRBV15|-|-
TGTGCCACCAGCAGGACAAGGGGAGGCACTGAAGCTTTCTTT
CATSRTRGGTEAFF
>15|TRBJ2-1|TRBV10-3|-|few
TGTGCCATCAGTGAAAGGGACTCCCCCTACAATGAGCAGTTCTTC
CAISERDSPYNEQFF
>18|TRBJ2-1|TRBV15|-|-
TGTGCCACCAGCAGAGATGGTCGGGAAACAGGGTGGATCAATGAGCAGTTCTTC
CATSRDGRETGWINEQFF
>17|TRBJ1-1|TRBV5-1|-|-
TGCGCCAGCAGCGAAGGGGGAGCTATTTTTCTGGACACTGAAGCTTTCTTT
CASSEGGAIFLDTEAFF
>16|TRBJ2-1|TRBV28|-|few
TGTGCCAGCAGCCCAAGCAGCGCCGCAGTCGAGAATGAGCAGTTCTTC
CASSPSSAAVENEQFF
>15|TRBJ1-4|TRBV10-3|-|-
TGTGCCATCAGTGAGGAGACAGGCGGCAATGAAAAACTGTTTTTT
CAISEETGGNEKLFF
>15|TRBJ2-1|TRBV5-1|-|-
TGCGCCAGCAGCCTTAGTGGGAGTCGGGTTAATGAGCAGTTCTTC
CASSLSGSRVNEQFF
>13|TRBJ1-1|TRBV20-1|-|-
TGCAGTGCTAATTCCAGGGAGAACACTGAAGCTTTCTTT
CSANSRENTEAFF
>14|TRBJ2-7|TRBV4-2|-|few
TGTGCCAGCAGCCAAGAGGGGGGGCGCAACGAGCAGTACTTC
CASSQEGGRNEQYF
>15|TRBJ2-7|TRBV7-6|-|few
TGTGCCAGCAGCTTCTCCGACAGGGAGGACAACGAGCAGTACTTC
CASSFSDREDNEQYF
>15|TRBJ2-7|TRBV7-9|TRBD2|few
TGTGCCAGCAGCTTAGTTTCGGGGGGACTCTACGAGCAGTACTTC
CASSLVSGGLYEQYF
>14|TRBJ1-4|TRBV9|-|-
TGTGCCAGCAGCGTCTCGGCAGATACTGAAAAACTGTTTTTT
CASSVSADTEKLFF
>11|TRBJ2-1|TRBV20-1|-|-
TGCAGTGCTAGAGAGTACAATGAGCAGTTCTTC
CSAREYNEQFF
>14|TRBJ1-2|TRBV18|TRBD1|-
TGTGCCGGCTCACAGGCAGGGGGCTCGGATGGCTACACCTTC
CAGSQAGGSDGYTF
>16|TRBJ2-3|TRBV2|TRBD2|-
TGTGCCAGCACGACTCCGGGACTAGACAGCACAGATACGCAGTATTTT
CASTTPGLDSTDTQYF
>16|TRBJ1-1|TRBV9|TRBD1|few
TGTGCCAGCAGCCCCTCGGGGACAGGGATGAGCACTGAAGCTTTCTTT
CASSPSGTGMSTEAFF
>14|TRBJ2-2|TRBV29-1|-|-
TGCAGCGTTGCGGGGATTCCCTTCACCGGGGAGCTGTTTTTT
CSVAGIPFTGELFF
>12|TRBJ2-4|TRBV7-2|-|-
TGTGCCAGCAGCCAGGGCCGGAGGATTCAGTACTTC
CASSQGRRIQYF
>14|TRBJ2-7|TRBV12-3/TRBV12-4|-|-
TGTGCCAGCAGGGCCACAGGAGCCTTATACGAGCAGTACTTC
CASRATGALYEQYF
>15|TRBJ2-7|TRBV20-1|TRBD2|few
TGCAGTGCTAGTTCTAGCGGGAGCGATGTCTACGAGCAGTACTTC
CSASSSGSDVYEQYF
>16|TRBJ2-4|TRBV7-3|TRBD1|-
TGTGCCAGCAGTGGGACAGTCGACCTAGCCAAAGACATTCAGTACTTC
CASSGTVDLAKDIQYF
>16|TRBJ2-6|TRBV12-3/TRBV12-4|-|few
TGTGCCAGCAGTCGGGGACTGCTCGGTGGGGCCAACGTCCTGACTTTC
CASSRGLLGGANVLTF
>14|TRBJ2-1|TRBV5-4|-|few
TGTGCCAGCAGCCAGCCTCCCGGAGGGAATGAGCAGTTCTTC
CASSQPPGGNEQFF